The 5 T cell receptor beta chains given below trace back to one sample, sequenced in a study of identical twins. TCRdb used MiXCR to reprocess the 5' RACE reads, holding one entry per CDR3 protein. The data hold a few hundred thousand distinct CDR3 sequences, with roughly an eighth observed a single time. The same data also went into a second study, on yellow fever vaccine responses in identical twins.

Sequenced input: CD4+ T cells sorted from blood. Receptor source: a woman younger than 35 in good health.

This chain joins TRBV20-1 and TRBJ2-3; maybe TRBD1 (6 bases). Germline CDR1 DFQATT, CDR2 SNEGSKA (reference sequence). The CDR3 is made up of 12 amino acids. V was trimmed by 0 bases and J by 6 bases, leaving 7 bases between them. This chain's CDR3 is CSAREGQDTQYF. The CDR3 DNA follows: TGCAGTGCTAGAGAAGGACAGGATACGCAGTATTTT.

The chain joins TRBV24-1 to TRBJ2-1, with 10 bases that match TRBD2. The J segment lost 0 bases and the V segment lost 3 bases, leaving 7 bases of the junction unmatched. The CDR3 sequence is 18 residues long. Germline V gene lookup returns CDR1 KGHDR and CDR2 SFDVKD. The CDR3 sequence: CATSDATGTSDSYNEQFF. The CDR3 coding sequence is TGTGCCACCAGTGATGCAACCGGGACTAGCGACTCCTACAATGAGCAGTTCTTC.

The chain combines TRBV9 with TRBJ2-2; the match to TRBD2 covers 9 bases. The CDR3 is 16 residues long. The ends lost 4 bases at V and 4 bases at J; junction bases unmatched: 8. Germline loops: CDR1 SGDLS, CDR2 YYNGEE. The CDR3 DNA sequence: TGTGCCAGCAGCCGGCGGGAGGGCCAGGGCACCGGGGAGCTGTTTTTT. Its protein is CASSRREGQGTGELFF.

This clonotype was picked up a small number of times. The gene calls are TRBV12-3 or TRBV12-4 and TRBJ1-1; 7 nucleotides match TRBD1. The CDR3 extends over 11 amino acids. V lost 5 bases, J lost 10 bases, and 4 bases stayed unmatched. The CDR3 loop is CASSTGTVAFF. The DNA for the CDR3 is TGTGCCAGCAGTACCGGGACAGTAGCTTTCTTT.

This clonotype was picked up a small number of times. This rearrangement joins TRBV7-9 to TRBJ2-5; D might be TRBD2 (5 bases). The germline V gene encodes CDR1 SEHNR and CDR2 FQNEAQ (reference sequence). The CDR3 is made up of 14 amino acids. V shed 5 bases and J shed 0 bases, with 10 bases lying between them. Here the CDR3 DNA reads TGTGCCAGCAGCGCGGGCAGGTACCAAGAGACCCAGTACTTC. It codes for CASSAGRYQETQYF. The full variable domain, with the rest looked up from reference TRBV7-9 and TRBJ2-5, is DTGVSQNPRHKITKRGQNVTFRCDPISEHNRLYWYRQTLGQGPEFLTYFQNEAQLEKSRLLSDRFSAERPKGSFSTLEIQRTEQGDSAMYLCASSAGRYQETQYFGPGTRLLVL.